These T cell receptor beta chains were read from a single sample in a study of cytomegalovirus exposure and HLA in healthy donors. Data came from immunoSEQ multiplex PCR; TCRdb stores just in-frame clones and leaves some out. The sample includes more than 95,000 clones, under 65% of them seen just once. The sequencing sample was made of PBMCs. Every receptor here comes from a man between 60 and 75 years old in good health and CMV-seronegative. CDR3s include the opening cysteine and the closing phenylalanine or tryptophan. Clone size is shown for a subset of rows, as once, few, many or a class of expanded clone.

clone_size v_call cdr3_aa
- TRBV19 CASSIMDSPNEKLFF
- TRBV9 CASSVGDTEYTEAFF
- TRBV7-9 CASSRTDSPYEQYF
- TRBV19 CASSLGGQGGQPQHF
- TRBV19 CASSGGQVAGELFF
- TRBV28 CASSTQGWSYGYTF
few TRBV9 CASSVAGDYEQYF
- TRBV30 CAWGQGSGNTIYF
- TRBV7-2 CASSPRTGSYEQYF
- TRBV13 CASSVGQGRAEAFF
- TRBV18 CASSDQGSRETQYF
- TRBV30 CAWSPTLLAGGLSGYNEQFF
many TRBV5-1 CASSPQTDTQYF
once TRBV2 CASGPTNAGELFF
- TRBV7-9 CSSSLVTDTEAFF
- TRBV2 CASSSIGQGVDEQYF
- TRBV12-5 CASGLGTGTHNEQFF
few TRBV21-1 CASSNYQGETDTQYF
- TRBV7-2 CASSSWAGGETQYF
few TRBV4-2 CASSQEGRTSGGETQYF
- TRBV28 CASSEGPGTDTQYF
- TRBV5-5 CASVLGGKAKNIQYF
- TRBV27 CASSPQDREGYGYTF
- TRBV28 CASRIGQGSSGYTF
- TRBV2 CASSGQSGNSPLHF
few TRBV9 CASSVERRTSRGGELFF
- TRBV19 CANSMLGAGNTIYF
- TRBV9 CASSVDEGTNQPQHF
- TRBV5-1 CASSLEGFAAGGPGRYNEQFF
few TRBV29-1 CSVEGSGGLRFF
- TRBV7-8 CASSLDQGDYYGYTF
few TRBV4-1 CASSQDRGPYQETQYF
once TRBV5-1 CASSLGQGGEKLFF
few TRBV9 CASSVDPPGLATDTQYF
once TRBV5-1 CASSLEGQFYEQYF
few TRBV10-3 CAISLKTGMNTEAFF
- TRBV7-3 CASTGLAGGPRTGELFF
- TRBV9 CASSRRREGRNEQFF
- TRBV2 CASSQWDKTSGGASTDTQYF
- TRBV28 CASSLPGQGFSPLHF
- TRBV14 CASSHFQGFTGELFF
- TRBV28 CASRFQGLNTEAFF
few TRBV28 CASSLRTGGDRAKNIQYF
- TRBV19 CASLSFLGQGYTEAFF
- TRBV15 CATSRGDRANYGYTF
- TRBV11-3 CASSSRTGKNTEAFF
- TRBV11-2 CASTFTSGYTDTQYF
- TRBV5-5 CASSGTGAGNQPQHF
- TRBV4-2 CASSQSGGTLYEQYF
- TRBV6-5 CASSSPLGDYEQYF
- TRBV7-9 CASSLWGRTGGGYTF
- TRBV6-1 CASRRSGVGDTQYF
- TRBV19 CASSILTGAVPGELFF
few TRBV29-1 CSVSSKSPLHF
- TRBV11-3 CATQLGSAGEQYF
- TRBV5-1 CASSSSPGQAHYEQYF
- TRBV19 CASSISLYTEAFF
- TRBV18 CASSPPGRNGELFF